This TCR beta chain emerged from a study of cytomegalovirus exposure and HLA in healthy donors. Overall study results and limits: Earlier analysis found most TCR beta V segments productive about 90% or about 30% of the time.

In regard to this clone: Its specificity is not known.

Both 60 Vbeta primers and 13 Jbeta primers went into the PCR. In the source study's methods: The authors later counted some 76 million unique TCR beta chains, 9.5 million to 13 million of them shared. Using immunoSEQ multiplex PCR, the repertoire was profiled, and TCRdb retains in-frame clones only, with some absent. Clone size and the V and J calls come from that table; the DNA yielded D and trimming. This table holds 100,000 to 150,000 clones, about 79% found once. The V gene end was trimmed by 6 bases and the J gene end by 4 bases; junction bases not matched to a gene: 5. The CDR3 contains 13 residues. Germline-derived CDR1 and CDR2 are KGHSH and LQKENI.

V and J are TRBV18 and TRBJ2-7, with TRBD1 matching 8 bases. The origin of this receptor is a man between 45 and 60 years old in good health and CMV-seronegative. The sequenced sample consisted of PBMCs. The CDR3 nucleotides read TGTGCCAGCTCGGCAGGGGGCGCGTACGAGCAGTACTTC. It is translated as CASSAGGAYEQYF.